This entry concerns a single T cell receptor (beta chain). Its antigen is undetermined. Sequencing was performed with immunoSEQ multiplex PCR; in TCRdb, only in-frame clones are kept and a portion is missing. The profile shows 55,000 to 75,000 clones, 70% to 90% of them singletons. The data are from a study of identifying expanded T cells in peripheral blood. Study-level points and caveats: Variance in clone template counts between roughly two-week samples significantly increased with total template count across all healthy donors.

During the collection period, no donor immune events like infections were recorded. The germline V and J ends were trimmed by 4 bases and 0 bases, with 12 bases remaining between them. CDR1 MGHRA and CDR2 YSYEKL come from the germline V gene. There are 15 residues in the CDR3. This chain joins TRBV4-1 and TRBJ1-1, with no clear D. The clonotype originates from a person aged 18-70 years in good health. Input material: blood. CDR3 sequence (DNA): TGCGCCAGCAGCCCATATCACAGCATGAACACTGAAGCTTTCTTT. Its protein product is CASSPYHSMNTEAFF.